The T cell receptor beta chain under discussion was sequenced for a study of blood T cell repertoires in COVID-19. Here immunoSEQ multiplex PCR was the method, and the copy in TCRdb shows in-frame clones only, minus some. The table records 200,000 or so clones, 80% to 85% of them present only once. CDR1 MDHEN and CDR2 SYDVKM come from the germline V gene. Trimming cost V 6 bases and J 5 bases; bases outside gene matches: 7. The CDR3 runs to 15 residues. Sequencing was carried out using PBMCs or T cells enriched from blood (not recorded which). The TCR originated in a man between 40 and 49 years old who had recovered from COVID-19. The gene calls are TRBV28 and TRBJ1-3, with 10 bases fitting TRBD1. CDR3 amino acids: CASSSPGQGRNTIYF. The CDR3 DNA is TGTGCCAGCAGCTCGCCGGGACAGGGGAGAAACACCATATATTTT.